One sample yielded the 32 T cell receptor beta chains listed below, sequenced in a study of tumor-infiltrating lymphocytes in oesophageal squamous cell carcinoma. TCRdb itself ran the PCR reads through MiXCR, one entry per CDR3 protein. The sample records around 6,200 distinct CDR3 sequences, roughly 15% being singletons. Sequenced material: esophageal tumor tissue. These TCRs come from a male donor with esophageal squamous cell carcinoma.

This clonotype was seen many times. CDR3 nucleotide sequence: TGTGCCATCAATAGACAGGGGAACACCGGGGAGCTGTTTTTT. Translated: CAINRQGNTGELFF. The chain uses TRBV10-3 and TRBJ2-2; 7 bases line up with TRBD1. Germline loops: CDR1 ENHRY, CDR2 SYGVKD. This CDR3 is built from 14 residues. Losses at the gene ends were 7 bases for V and 1 base for J; bases not matched to a gene: 3.

The chain joins TRBV14 to TRBJ1-2; no clear D gene. Germline-derived CDR1 and CDR2 are SGHDN and FVKESK. The CDR3 sequence is 13 residues long. V lost 3 bases and J 4 bases, leaving 9 bases between the germline ends. CDR3: CASSQDSSYGYTF. The CDR3, as DNA: TGTGCCAGCAGCCAGGACTCTTCCTATGGCTACACCTTC.

This clonotype was seen at least ten times. The germline gene is not matched at one end of the junction; a read error may be the cause. The chain joins TRBV7-2 to TRBJ2-1; D is possibly TRBD1 or TRBD2 (7 bases each). Germline values: CDR1 SGHTA, CDR2 FQGNSA. This CDR3 contains 15 residues. CDR3 protein: CASSPEGGGTSPLHF. The DNA of the CDR3 is TGTGCCAGCAGCCCAGAGGGAGGGGGCACTTCACCCCTCCACTTC.

This clonotype occurred many times. The chain employs TRBV6-1 and TRBJ1-1; 7 positions agree with TRBD1. The CDR3 sequence is 14 residues long. Per germline, CDR1 MNHNS and CDR2 SASEGT. With V trimmed by 4 bases and J by 1 base, 3 bases remained unmatched. This chain's CDR3 is CASSGTGANTEAFF. The CDR3 nucleotides read TGTGCCAGCAGTGGGACAGGAGCGAACACTGAAGCTTTCTTT.

The chain links TRBV10-3 to TRBJ2-4, with a weak D call TRBD2 (5 bases). Trimming left V 7 bases short and J 13 bases short, with 26 bases between. CDR1 and CDR2 (germline): ENHRY, SYGVKD. This CDR3 is built from 15 residues. This chain's CDR3 is CAITRGSEGTDTQYF. CDR3 DNA sequence: TGTGCCATCACCCGGGGTAGCGAGGGCACAGATACGCAGTACTTC.

This clonotype has ten or more counts. The J gene is TRBJ2-2, the V gene TRBV6-1, with 7 bases identical to TRBD1. The germline V gene encodes CDR1 MNHNS and CDR2 SASEGT. This CDR3 region has 13 residues. Trimming cost V 6 bases and J 7 bases; bases outside gene matches: 5. The CDR3, as DNA: TGTGCCAGCAGACGGGACAGTAACGGGGAGCTGTTTTTT. It specifies CASRRDSNGELFF.

Relative to its sample, this clonotype is medium-sized (0.01 to 0.1%). The V gene is TRBV10-3, the J gene TRBJ2-1, with 13 bases fitting TRBD2. The V gene end was trimmed by 1 base and the J gene end by 9 bases; junction bases not matched to a gene: 6. The CDR3 runs to 16 residues. CDR1 ENHRY and CDR2 SYGVKD come from the germline V gene. CDR3 loop: CAISEWGLAGSGEQFF. The DNA for the CDR3 is TGTGCCATCAGTGAGTGGGGACTAGCGGGGTCGGGTGAGCAGTTCTTC.

To note about this clonotype: Here the CDR3 omits its conserved ending phenylalanine or tryptophan, so a read error is the likely source. It is unclear where the CDR3 begins or ends on the DNA, so no DNA is shown, and the CDR3 is as TCRdb lists it. The V gene is TRBV28, the J gene TRBJ2-1; the D call in the table, TRBD1, was not verified against the DNA. CDR1 MDHEN and CDR2 SYDVKM come from the germline V gene. The CDR3 is 10 residues long, ends included. The CDR3 reads CASSLWDRTL.

With regard to this clonotype: Possible read error: a much larger clone is one base away. It is likely a read error, because the conserved phenylalanine at the end of the CDR3 is missing. The DNA is left out, because the CDR3 cannot be placed on it with certainty; the CDR3 is given as TCRdb lists it. The chain joins TRBV7-2 to TRBJ2-5. Germline V CDR1 and CDR2: SGHTA, FQGNSA. Termini included, the CDR3 measures 16 amino acids. The CDR3 loop reads CASRLQLANFGYTFGS.

Ten or more counts support this clonotype. The chain uses TRBV6-6 and TRBJ1-5, with D tentatively TRBD1 (5 bases). The CDR3 covers 15 residues. CDR1 is MNHNY and CDR2 is SVGAGI in the germline V gene (reference sequence). Trimming removed 2 bases from V and 7 bases from J, with 15 bases in between. The CDR3 nucleotides read TGTGCCAGCAGTTACGGAGGGGCCCGAGTCCAGCCCCAGCATTTT. Protein product: CASSYGGARVQPQHF.

By sample share, this clonotype is medium-sized. The CDR3 coding sequence is TGTGCCAGCAGCTTCCGACAGGGAGGTCAGCCCCAGCATTTT. It specifies CASSFRQGGQPQHF. This chain connects TRBV7-2 to TRBJ1-5; 7 bases agree with TRBD1. The CDR3 runs to 14 residues. Germline values: CDR1 SGHTA, CDR2 FQGNSA. V gave up 3 bases and J gave up 6 bases; unmatched junction bases: 5.

Ten or more counts support this clonotype. V and J are TRBV6-1 and TRBJ2-3, with 14 bases identical to TRBD2. CDR3 size: 15 residues. The germline CDR1 and CDR2 sequences are MNHNS and SASEGT. V dropped 4 bases and J dropped 4; count of bases not matched to a gene: 1. DNA of the CDR3: TGTGCCAGCAGTGGACTAGCGGGGGGGCCAGATACGCAGTATTTT. The encoded protein is CASSGLAGGPDTQYF.

On this clonotype itself: A much larger clone differs from this one at a single base, so this may be a read error. This is likely a read error, given that the CDR3 carries no conserved phenylalanine or tryptophan at its end. The CDR3 loop reads CASSTGLNYGYTY. The CDR3 nucleotides are TGTGCCAGCAGTACAGGACTCAACTATGGCTACACCTAC. J is TRBJ2-4 and V is TRBV28; a possible D gene is TRBD1 (5 bases). The end of the DNA is better explained by TRBJ1-2, so the J call may be wrong. There are 13 residues in the CDR3. The germline V gene encodes CDR1 MDHEN and CDR2 SYDVKM.

This clonotype was recorded at least ten times. This chain connects TRBV28 to TRBJ2-2; 13 bases agree with TRBD2. The CDR3 is 17 residues long. Trimming took 5 bases from V and 5 from J; bases not matched to a gene: 8. Germline CDR1 and CDR2: MDHEN and SYDVKM. This chain's CDR3 is CASSQTSGGARTGELFF. Here the CDR3 DNA reads TGTGCCAGCAGTCAAACTAGCGGGGGGGCCCGAACCGGGGAGCTGTTTTTT.

The rearrangement uses TRBV25-1 and TRBJ1-2, with D tentatively TRBD1 (6 bases). The V end lost 3 bases, the J end lost 4 bases, and 15 bases lay between the germline ends. Germline values: CDR1 MGHDK, CDR2 SYGVNS. The CDR3 spans 15 residues. This CDR3 is CASSDTGARGYGYTF. In DNA, the CDR3 is TGTGCCAGCAGTGACACGGGGGCGCGGGGCTATGGCTACACCTTC.

This clonotype was picked up a small number of times. The V gene is TRBV12-3 or TRBV12-4, the J gene TRBJ1-5; D is possibly TRBD1 (6 bases). The V end lost 2 bases, the J end lost 5 bases, and 13 bases lay between the germline ends. The CDR3 extends over 15 amino acids. CDR3 region: CASSLRGAGDQPQHF. The CDR3 coding sequence is TGTGCCAGCAGTTTACGGGGGGCGGGGGATCAGCCCCAGCATTTT.

There are many counts of this clonotype. The chain combines TRBV5-4 with TRBJ1-6; 9 positions agree with TRBD1. The J segment lost 7 bases and the V segment lost 2 bases, leaving 7 bases of the junction unmatched. This CDR3 has 16 residues. CDR1 SGHNT and CDR2 YYREEE come from the germline V gene (reference sequence). The CDR3 DNA follows: TGTGCCAGCAGCTTTGGCCCCGGGACAGGGAATTCACCCCTCCACTTT. This codes for CASSFGPGTGNSPLHF.

This clonotype was observed many times. The CDR3 sequence is CASNIDVRDEQYF. In nucleotides, the CDR3 is TGTGCCAGCAACATAGATGTGAGGGATGAGCAGTACTTC. J is TRBJ2-5 and V is TRBV7-9; possible D gene TRBD2, 5 bases. Germline V gene lookup returns CDR1 SEHNR and CDR2 FQNEAQ (reference sequence). The CDR3 is 13 amino acids. Trimming shortened V by 7 bases and J by 11 bases, and 20 bases separated the two germline ends.

This clonotype appeared many times. V and J are TRBV5-8 and TRBJ1-2, with 9 bases aligning to TRBD1. Germline V gives CDR1 SGHTS, CDR2 YDEGEE. With V trimmed by 4 bases and J by 3 bases, 10 bases remained unmatched. The CDR3 runs 16 residues. DNA of the CDR3: TGTGCCAGCAGCCCGGACTGGACAGGGGTTGACTATGGCTACACCTTC. Its translation is CASSPDWTGVDYGYTF.

By sample fraction, this clonotype is medium-sized. The V call is TRBV6-1, the J call TRBJ2-5, with 8 bases lining up with TRBD2. CDR3 length: 16 amino acids. V was clipped by 6 bases and J by 5 bases; unmatched bases: 14. Per the germline V gene, CDR1 is MNHNS and CDR2 is SASEGT. The CDR3: CASSPWGGGWFETQYF. Here the CDR3 DNA reads TGTGCCAGCAGCCCTTGGGGCGGGGGGTGGTTTGAGACCCAGTACTTC.

This clonotype was recorded many times. The V call is TRBV6-1, the J call TRBJ1-1; D call uncertain. The germline gives CDR1 MNHNS, CDR2 SASEGT. The CDR3 loop spans 12 amino acids. Trimming removed 5 bases at V and 1 base at J, with 5 bases between. The CDR3 loop reads CASSPPNTEAFF. CDR3 in DNA: TGTGCCAGCAGTCCTCCGAACACTGAAGCTTTCTTT.

The table lists this clonotype with many counts. A much larger clone lies a single base off, so this may be a read error. The chain uses TRBV7-2 and TRBJ2-1; TRBD1 or TRBD2 may be the D gene (5 bases each). The J call may not be correct, given that the DNA end is closer to TRBJ2-7. This CDR3 comprises 14 residues. Germline values: CDR1 SGHTA, CDR2 FQGNSA. The DNA for the CDR3 is TGTGCCAGCAGCTCCTTAGGGACCTACAATGAGCAGTACTTC. As protein: CASSSLGTYNEQYF.

This clonotype showed up many times. This rearrangement joins TRBV4-1 to TRBJ1-2, with 7 bases that match TRBD1. The CDR3 sequence is 15 residues long. The germline V gene has CDR1 MGHRA and CDR2 YSYEKL. J was trimmed by 4 bases and V by 0 bases; bases with no gene match: 5. The CDR3 DNA reads as TGCGCCAGCAGCCAAGAGACCGCAGGGGGCTATGGCTACACCTTC. This codes for CASSQETAGGYGYTF.

A word on this clonotype: The conserved phenylalanine or tryptophan normally closing the CDR3 is absent here, so this likely arose from a read error. The DNA is left out, because the CDR3 cannot be placed on it with certainty; the CDR3 is given as TCRdb lists it. The rearrangement joins TRBV27 to TRBJ2-5; the table's TRBD1 call for D was not verified on the DNA. Germline CDR1 reads MNHEY; CDR2 reads SMNVEV (reference sequence). Termini included, the CDR3 measures 8 amino acids. CDR3 amino acids: CASSSPYT.

This clonotype was seen ten or more times. The chain combines TRBV24-1 with TRBJ2-2, with 11 bases aligning to TRBD1. CDR1 and CDR2 from the germline V gene are KGHDR and SFDVKD. The V and J ends lost 1 base and 6 bases, in that order; junction bases with no gene match: 6. This CDR3 comprises 17 residues. This CDR3 reads CATSDLPSDRGPGELFF. For the CDR3, the DNA is TGTGCCACCAGTGATTTACCCTCGGACAGGGGGCCCGGGGAGCTGTTTTTT.

The chain links TRBV4-2 to TRBJ2-2, with 11 nucleotides matching TRBD2. The CDR3 sequence is 18 residues long. Trimming took 2 bases from V and 0 from J; bases not matched to a gene: 5. From germline, CDR1 is LGHNA and CDR2 YNFKEQ. In DNA, the CDR3 is TGTGCCAGCAGCCAACGGCCGACTAGCGGGGCGAACACCGGGGAGCTGTTTTTT. Its protein is CASSQRPTSGANTGELFF.

As for this clonotype: The CDR3 ends on some other residue instead of the conserved phenylalanine or tryptophan, so this is likely a read error. The limits of the CDR3 on the DNA are not certain, so only TCRdb's listed CDR3 is given. The chain is built from TRBV19 and TRBJ2-5; TRBD1 is the table's D call and was not checked against the DNA. Per the germline V gene, CDR1 is LNHDA and CDR2 is SQIVND (reference sequence). The CDR3 totals 16 residues, both ends included. CDR3 sequence reads: CASSISGDTGGYTFGS.

J is TRBJ1-2 and V is TRBV18, with D unclear. The V gene lost 2 bases and the J gene lost 4 bases, with 8 bases spanning the gap. The CDR3 spans 13 residues. The V gene's germline CDR1 is KGHSH and CDR2 LQKENI. This chain's CDR3 is CASSPGQPYGYTF. For the CDR3, the DNA is TGTGCCAGCTCACCAGGGCAACCCTATGGCTACACCTTC.

This clonotype was seen just once. One base away lies a much larger clone, so this may be a sequencing read error. The rearrangement joins TRBV15 to TRBJ2-1, with a weak D call TRBD1 (6 bases). CDR3 length: 15 residues. V was cut by 3 bases and J by 6 bases, with 15 bases left in between. From germline, CDR1 is LNHNV and CDR2 YYDKDF (reference sequence). The DNA for the CDR3 is TGTGCCACCAGCAGCCGACAGGAACCTTGCAATGAGCAGTTCTTC. Amino acid sequence: CATSSRQEPCNEQFF.

Points on this clonotype: A much larger clone is a single base away; this may be a read error. J is TRBJ2-5 and V is TRBV5-6, with 7 bases matching TRBD1. The CDR3 has 14 residues. Germline CDR1 is SGHDT and CDR2 is YYEEEE. CDR3 bases: TGTGCCAGCAGCCGCATCGAGGGGGCACGGGGCTACAACTTC. It codes for CASSRIEGARGYNF.

The gene calls are TRBV5-6 and TRBJ1-1; the D is unclear. Germline-derived CDR1 and CDR2 are SGHDT and YYEEEE. V lost 1 base, J lost 4 bases, and 8 bases lay in between. The CDR3 is 13 residues long. The CDR3 spells CASSLLLATEAFF. CDR3 nucleotide sequence: TGTGCCAGCAGCTTGCTGTTAGCCACTGAAGCTTTCTTT.

Many counts were recorded for this clonotype. One end of the junction varies from germline; a read error may be responsible. This chain connects TRBV6-1 to TRBJ1-2; the D is unclear. CDR3 length: 11 amino acids. The germline V gene encodes CDR1 MNHNS and CDR2 SASEGT. In DNA, the CDR3 is TGTGCCAGCAGTGTACACGACGGAACAATCTTC. Protein sequence: CASSVHDGTIF.